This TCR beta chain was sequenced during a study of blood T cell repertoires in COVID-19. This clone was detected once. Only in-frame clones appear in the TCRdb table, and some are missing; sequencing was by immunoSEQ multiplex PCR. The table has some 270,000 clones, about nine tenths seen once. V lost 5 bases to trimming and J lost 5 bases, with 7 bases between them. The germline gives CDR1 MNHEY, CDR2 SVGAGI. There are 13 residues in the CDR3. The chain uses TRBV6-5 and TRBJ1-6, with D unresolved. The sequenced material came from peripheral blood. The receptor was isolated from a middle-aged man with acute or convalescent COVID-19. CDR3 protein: CASSLDNNSPLHF. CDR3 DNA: TGTGCCAGCAGTCTCGACAATAATTCACCCCTCCACTTT.